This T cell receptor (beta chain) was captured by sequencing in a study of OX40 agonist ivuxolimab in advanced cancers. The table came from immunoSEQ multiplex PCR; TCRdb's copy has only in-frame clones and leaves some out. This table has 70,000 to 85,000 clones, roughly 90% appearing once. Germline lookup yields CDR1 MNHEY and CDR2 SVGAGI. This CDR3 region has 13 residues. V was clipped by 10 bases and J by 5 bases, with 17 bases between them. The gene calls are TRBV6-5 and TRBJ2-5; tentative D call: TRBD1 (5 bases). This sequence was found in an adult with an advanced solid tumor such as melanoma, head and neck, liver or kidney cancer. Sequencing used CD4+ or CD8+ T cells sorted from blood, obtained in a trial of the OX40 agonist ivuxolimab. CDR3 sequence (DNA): TGTGCCACCTCCGCAGGGTATAGGGAGACCCAGTACTTC. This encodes CATSAGYRETQYF.